These 20 T cell receptor beta chains originate from one sample sequenced in a study of CD8 T cells in ankylosing spondylitis. Study observations and caveats: Seemingly characteristic of ankylosing spondylitis blood was a TCR beta motif consisting of 7 or 8 highly homologous variants.

TCRdb analysed the 5' RACE reads with MiXCR anew, one entry per CDR3 protein. In the table there are 250,000 to 350,000 distinct CDR3 sequences, less than 10% of which are singletons. Antigen specificity for these receptors is unknown. Material for sequencing was blood, either unsorted or a sorted T cell fraction (not recorded which). These receptor sequences come from a male donor with ankylosing spondylitis.

This clonotype showed up many times. This rearrangement joins TRBV9 to TRBJ2-1, with D perhaps matching TRBD2 (6 bases). The CDR3 runs to 15 residues. Germline V gene lookup returns CDR1 SGDLS and CDR2 YYNGEE. V gave up 2 bases and J gave up 4 bases, with 13 bases separating them. In nucleotides, the CDR3 is TGTGCCAGCAGCGTGGGTCGGGAGTGGTACAATGAGCAGTTCTTC. This translates into CASSVGREWYNEQFF.

The V gene is TRBV5-1, the J gene TRBJ2-3; the match to TRBD1 covers 7 bases. The CDR3 length is 16 residues. Trimming removed 0 bases from V and 2 bases from J; junction bases left unmatched: 6. Germline V gene sequence: CDR1 SGHRS, CDR2 YFSETQ. CDR3 coding DNA: TGCGCCAGCAGCTTGGGGGGACAGCCGAACACAGATACGCAGTATTTT. It yields the protein CASSLGGQPNTDTQYF.

This clonotype was counted many times. The chain combines TRBV5-1 with TRBJ2-3; D is possibly TRBD1 (5 bases). The germline V gene has CDR1 SGHRS and CDR2 YFSETQ. CDR3 size: 12 residues. The germline V and J ends were trimmed by 6 bases and 7 bases, with 12 bases remaining between them. CDR3 in amino acids: CASTHEDNTQYF. The CDR3 DNA reads as TGCGCCAGCACCCATGAGGACAATACGCAGTATTTT.

The chain carries TRBV10-3 and TRBJ2-7; weak D call: TRBD1 (6 bases). The CDR3 is made up of 13 amino acids. CDR1 is ENHRY, CDR2 SYGVKD, per germline. Trimming removed 7 bases at V and 12 bases at J, with 22 bases between. The CDR3 region is CAITDRTPEVLYF. CDR3 bases: TGTGCCATCACCGACAGGACGCCGGAGGTCCTGTACTTC.

Only a few counts were recorded for this clonotype. The rearrangement uses TRBV29-1 and TRBJ2-3, with D possibly called TRBD1 or TRBD2 (5 bases each). Germline V CDR1 and CDR2: SQVTM, ANQGSEA. This CDR3 contains 14 residues. V lost 4 bases to trimming and J lost 2 bases, with 13 bases between them. The CDR3 region has the DNA TGCAGCGTTGTCTTGGGACCGTTCACAGATACGCAGTATTTT. Amino acid sequence: CSVVLGPFTDTQYF.

This clonotype appeared many times. The rearrangement uses TRBV29-1 and TRBJ2-7, with 8 bases identical to TRBD1. With V trimmed by 7 bases and J by 5 bases, 10 bases remained unmatched. The CDR3 loop spans 13 amino acids. Germline-derived CDR1 and CDR2 are SQVTM and ANQGSEA. CDR3 region: CSGQTGAFDEQYF. Here the CDR3 DNA reads TGCAGCGGCCAGACAGGGGCCTTCGACGAGCAGTACTTC.

This clonotype was seen a handful of times. The chain recombines TRBV6-5 with TRBJ2-7, with unresolved D. The germline gives CDR1 MNHEY, CDR2 SVGAGI. This CDR3 has 14 residues. Trimming took 4 bases from V and 2 from J, leaving 12 bases between them. This CDR3 is CASSSPTIPYEQYF. CDR3 in DNA: TGTGCCAGCAGTTCCCCGACCATCCCCTACGAGCAGTACTTC.

This clonotype showed up just a few times. This sequence joins TRBV18 and TRBJ2-1; no clear D. Per germline, CDR1 KGHSH and CDR2 LQKENI. The CDR3 has 15 amino acids. The V end was cut by 4 bases, the J end by 7 bases, with 17 bases between. The CDR3 DNA is TGTGCCAGCTCACTAGATGGCACGTCTGGGAATGAGCAGTTCTTC. This sequence encodes CASSLDGTSGNEQFF.

The V gene is TRBV6-4, the J gene TRBJ2-1; 11 bases fit TRBD2. The germline V gene encodes CDR1 MRHNA and CDR2 SNTAGT. There are 17 residues in the CDR3. V lost 4 bases to trimming and J lost 4 bases; unmatched junction nucleotides: 9. CDR3 sequence (DNA): TGTGCCAGCAGTGTCCGGGAGGGACTAGCGGCATACAATGAGCAGTTCTTC. Protein sequence: CASSVREGLAAYNEQFF.

This chain joins TRBV7-9 and TRBJ2-7, with D perhaps matching TRBD2 (5 bases). V was trimmed by 1 base and J by 3 bases, leaving 13 bases between them. There are 15 residues in the CDR3. CDR1 SEHNR and CDR2 FQNEAQ come from the germline V gene (reference sequence). The DNA of the CDR3 is TGTGCCAGCAGCTTAGTGCGCGGGTTTCGCTACGAGCAGTACTTC. It encodes CASSLVRGFRYEQYF. The full variable domain, completed using reference TRBV7-9 and TRBJ2-7, is DTGVSQNPRHKITKRGQNVTFRCDPISEHNRLYWYRQTLGQGPEFLTYFQNEAQLEKSRLLSDRFSAERPKGSFSTLEIQRTEQGDSAMYLCASSLVRGFRYEQYFGPGTRLTVT.

This clonotype is termed medium-sized. The V call is TRBV6-1, the J call TRBJ1-5, with TRBD1 matching over 7 bases. Germline CDR1 reads MNHNS; CDR2 reads SASEGT. This CDR3 is 16 amino acids long. V lost 11 bases to trimming and J lost 2 bases; unmatched junction nucleotides: 15. CDR3 coding DNA: TGTGCCCGCCCGGACAGGTCGGCCAGGGGCAATCAGCCCCAGCATTTT. As protein: CARPDRSARGNQPQHF.

J is TRBJ2-3 and V is TRBV15; D tentatively fits TRBD1 or TRBD2 (5 bases each). V gave up 0 bases and J gave up 3 bases, with 10 bases separating them. This CDR3 region has 15 residues. Germline assignment: CDR1 LNHNV and CDR2 YYDKDF (reference sequence). For the CDR3, the DNA is TGTGCCACCAGCAGAGATCGGGGCAAAACAGATACGCAGTATTTT. The encoded protein is CATSRDRGKTDTQYF.

The genes are TRBV9 and TRBJ1-2; D is unresolved. Trimming cost V 4 bases and J 8 bases, with 21 bases left between them. There are 15 residues in the CDR3. Germline CDR1 is SGDLS and CDR2 is YYNGEE. The CDR3 DNA sequence: TGTGCCAGCAGCCTATCTTGGATCTCGGGTGCCGGCTACACCTTC. Translating it yields CASSLSWISGAGYTF. Using reference TRBV9 and TRBJ1-2 for the parts outside the CDR3, the full variable domain is DSGVTQTPKHLITATGQRVTLRCSPRSGDLSVYWYQQSLDQGLQFLIQYYNGEERAKGNILERFSAQQFPDLHSELNLSSLELGDSALYFCASSLSWISGAGYTFGSGTRLTVV.

The chain links TRBV29-1 to TRBJ1-4; D unclear. Germline CDR1 SQVTM, CDR2 ANQGSEA. The CDR3 is 13 amino acids. V was shortened by 3 bases and J by 0 bases, with 5 bases between the two germline ends. The CDR3: CSVDTATNEKLFF. CDR3 in DNA: TGCAGCGTTGACACGGCAACTAATGAAAAACTGTTTTTT.

This sequence joins TRBV3-1 and TRBJ2-1; D ambiguous. Trimming removed 1 base from V and 9 bases from J, with 10 bases in between. The CDR3 consists of 13 residues. Looked up from germline, CDR1 is LGHDT and CDR2 is YNNKEL (reference sequence). The CDR3 sequence: CASSQGSRGEQFF. The CDR3 DNA follows: TGTGCCAGCAGCCAAGGCTCGCGAGGTGAGCAGTTCTTC.

This clonotype was seen a few times. V is TRBV3-1 and J is TRBJ1-5; 9 bases fit TRBD1. CDR3 length: 17 amino acids. Per the germline V gene, CDR1 is LGHDT and CDR2 is YNNKEL (reference sequence). The V gene end was trimmed by 2 bases and the J gene end by 9 bases; junction bases not matched to a gene: 14. Here the CDR3 reads CASSQTGQGATFMPQHF. CDR3 bases: TGTGCCAGCAGCCAAACGGGACAGGGCGCAACATTCATGCCCCAGCATTTT.

This clonotype was counted between two and nine times. The chain has TRBV4-3 and TRBJ2-3; a weak D match, TRBD1 (5 bases). The germline gives CDR1 LGHNA, CDR2 YSLEER. Deletions cut 0 bases from V and 4 bases from J, with 14 bases between. This CDR3 region has 16 residues. CDR3 nucleotides: TGCGCCAGCAGCCAAGATAGGGCAGGGCTGGCAGATACGCAGTATTTT. This codes for CASSQDRAGLADTQYF.

This clonotype came up a few times. This rearrangement joins TRBV19 to TRBJ2-1; D is perhaps TRBD2 (5 bases). Germline CDR1 LNHDA, CDR2 SQIVND (reference sequence). This CDR3 has 15 residues. Between the trimmed V and J ends, which lost 6 bases and 1 base, there was a span of 13 bases. CDR3 loop: CASRSRRGSYNEQFF. The CDR3 region has the DNA TGTGCCAGTAGGTCTCGGAGAGGGTCCTACAATGAGCAGTTCTTC.

This clonotype showed up many times. The V gene is TRBV28, the J gene TRBJ1-5; D gene uncertain. Germline CDR1 MDHEN, CDR2 SYDVKM. The V and J ends lost 3 bases and 2 bases respectively, with 11 bases between them. The CDR3 loop spans 15 amino acids. In DNA, the CDR3 is TGTGCCAGCAGTTTGCCCCAAGCTGGCAATCAGCCCCAGCATTTT. Translation: CASSLPQAGNQPQHF.

This clonotype was counted between two and nine times. The V and J genes are TRBV7-9 and TRBJ2-7; TRBD2 aligns across 10 bases. V was pared by 4 bases and J by 3 bases, with 6 bases of the junction left unmatched. The CDR3 sequence is 15 residues long. Germline values: CDR1 SEHNR, CDR2 FQNEAQ (reference sequence). CDR3 bases: TGTGCCAGCAGCTCCGGACTAGCGGACCTCTACGAGCAGTACTTC. This encodes CASSSGLADLYEQYF.